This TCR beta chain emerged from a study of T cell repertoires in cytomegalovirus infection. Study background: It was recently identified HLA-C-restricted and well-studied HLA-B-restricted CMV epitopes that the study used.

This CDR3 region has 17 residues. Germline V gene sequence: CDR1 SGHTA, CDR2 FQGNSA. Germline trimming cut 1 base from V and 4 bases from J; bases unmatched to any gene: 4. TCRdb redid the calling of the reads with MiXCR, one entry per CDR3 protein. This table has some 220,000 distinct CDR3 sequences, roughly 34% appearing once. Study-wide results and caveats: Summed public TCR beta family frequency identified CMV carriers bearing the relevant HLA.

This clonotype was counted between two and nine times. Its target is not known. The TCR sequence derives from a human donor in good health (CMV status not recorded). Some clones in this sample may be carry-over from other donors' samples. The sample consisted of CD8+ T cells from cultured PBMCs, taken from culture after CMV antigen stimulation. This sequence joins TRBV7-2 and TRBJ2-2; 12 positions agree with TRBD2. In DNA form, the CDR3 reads TGTGCCAGCAGCTTAGGACTAGCGGGAGTGAGCACCGGGGAGCTGTTTTTT. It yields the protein CASSLGLAGVSTGELFF.